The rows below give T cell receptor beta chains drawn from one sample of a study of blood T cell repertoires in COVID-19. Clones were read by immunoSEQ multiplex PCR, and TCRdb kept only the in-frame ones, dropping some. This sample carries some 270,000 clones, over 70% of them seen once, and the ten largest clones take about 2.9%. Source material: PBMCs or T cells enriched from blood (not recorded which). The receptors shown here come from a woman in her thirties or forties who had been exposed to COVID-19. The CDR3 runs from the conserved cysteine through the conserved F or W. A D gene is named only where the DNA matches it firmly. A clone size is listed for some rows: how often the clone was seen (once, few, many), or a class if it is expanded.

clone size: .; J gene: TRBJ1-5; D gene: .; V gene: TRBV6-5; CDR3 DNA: TGTGCCAGCAGTTACTGGGAGAGAGACAATCAGCCCCAGCATTTT; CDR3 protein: CASSYWERDNQPQHF
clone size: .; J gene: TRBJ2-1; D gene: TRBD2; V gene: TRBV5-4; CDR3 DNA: TGTGCCAGCAGCACCGGGACTACGAATGAGCAGTTCTTC; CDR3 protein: CASSTGTTNEQFF
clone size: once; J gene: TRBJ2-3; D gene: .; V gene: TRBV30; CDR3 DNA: TGTGCCTGGAACACAAGGGGGTTCCAGACGCAGTATTTT; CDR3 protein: CAWNTRGFQTQYF
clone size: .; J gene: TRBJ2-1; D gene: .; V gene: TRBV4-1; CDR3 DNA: TGCGCCAGCAGCCAAGATCTCATGATTAGCTCCTACAATGAGCAGTTCTTC; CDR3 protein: CASSQDLMISSYNEQFF
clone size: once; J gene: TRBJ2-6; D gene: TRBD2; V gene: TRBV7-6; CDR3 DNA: TGTGCCAGCAGCCATACTAGCGGGGGGGCCGGTGGGGCCAACGTCCTGACTTTC; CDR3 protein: CASSHTSGGAGGANVLTF
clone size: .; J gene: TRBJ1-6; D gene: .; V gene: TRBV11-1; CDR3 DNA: TGTGCCAGCAGCTTTAAAATGGCGGGAAATTCACCCCTCCACTTT; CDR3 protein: CASSFKMAGNSPLHF
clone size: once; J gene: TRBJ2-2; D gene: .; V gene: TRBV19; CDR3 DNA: TGTGCCAGTAAACCGGCTGCGGCGGCCGGGGAGCTGTTTTTT; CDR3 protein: CASKPAAAAGELFF
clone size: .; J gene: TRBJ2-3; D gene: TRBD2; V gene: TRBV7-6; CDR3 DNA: TGTGCCAGCAGCTGGGGGGGTAGCGTCACAGATACGCAGTATTTT; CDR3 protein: CASSWGGSVTDTQYF
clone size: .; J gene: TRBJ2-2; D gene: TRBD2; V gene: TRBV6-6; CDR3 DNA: TGTGCCAGCAGTTCACCAGCGGGAGTAGGGACCGGGGAGCTGTTTTTT; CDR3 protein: CASSSPAGVGTGELFF
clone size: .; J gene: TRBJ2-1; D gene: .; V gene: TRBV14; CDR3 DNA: TGTGCCAGCAGGGGGCTCAACAATGAGCAGTTCTTC; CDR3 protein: CASRGLNNEQFF
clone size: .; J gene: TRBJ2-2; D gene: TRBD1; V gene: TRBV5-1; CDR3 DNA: TGTGCCAGCAGCTTACAGGGGGATCGCACCGGGGAGCTGTTTTTT; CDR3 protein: CASSLQGDRTGELFF
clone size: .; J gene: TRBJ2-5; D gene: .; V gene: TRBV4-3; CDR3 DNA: TGCGCCAGCAGCCAAGACATCGGTAGCGTAAACCAAGAGACCCAGTACTTC; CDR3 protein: CASSQDIGSVNQETQYF
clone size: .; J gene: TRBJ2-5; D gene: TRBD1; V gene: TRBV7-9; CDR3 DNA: TGTGCCAGCAGCTCCCTACAGGGGGCCCAAGAGACCCAGTACTTC; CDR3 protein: CASSSLQGAQETQYF
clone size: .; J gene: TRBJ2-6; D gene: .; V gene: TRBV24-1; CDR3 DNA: TGTGCCACCAGTGACCCCGGGATCTCTGGGGCCAACGTCCTGACTTTC; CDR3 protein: CATSDPGISGANVLTF
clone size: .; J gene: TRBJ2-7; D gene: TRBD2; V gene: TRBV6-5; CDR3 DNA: TGTGCCAGCAGTTACTCGTGGCGGGGGGGGTCCTACGAGCAGTACTTC; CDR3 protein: CASSYSWRGGSYEQYF
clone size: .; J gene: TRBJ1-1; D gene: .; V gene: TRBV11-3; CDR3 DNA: TGTGCCTCCTCTGGACTCCCGAACACTGAAGCTTTCTTT; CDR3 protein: CASSGLPNTEAFF
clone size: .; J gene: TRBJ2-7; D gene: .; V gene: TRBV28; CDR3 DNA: TGTGCCAGCAGTCCCCTGGGGGAATCGGACAGATACGAGCAGTACTTC; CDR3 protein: CASSPLGESDRYEQYF
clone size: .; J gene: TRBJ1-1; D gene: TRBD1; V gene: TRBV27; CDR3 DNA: TGTGCCAGCAGTCCCTGGGGACAGGGGGACACTGAAGCTTTCTTT; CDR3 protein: CASSPWGQGDTEAFF
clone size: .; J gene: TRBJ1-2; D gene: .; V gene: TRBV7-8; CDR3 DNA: TGTGCCAGCAGCTTAACTGGGAGTGAAGCCGGAGGCTACACCTTC; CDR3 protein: CASSLTGSEAGGYTF
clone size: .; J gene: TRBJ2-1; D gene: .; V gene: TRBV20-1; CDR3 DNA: TGCAGTGCTAGTCCCGCTATAGCGTCCTACAATGAGCAGTTCTTC; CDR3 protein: CSASPAIASYNEQFF
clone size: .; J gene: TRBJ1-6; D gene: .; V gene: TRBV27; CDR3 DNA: TGTGCCAGCAGTTTTGGACAGAACTATAATTCACCCCTCCACTTT; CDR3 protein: CASSFGQNYNSPLHF
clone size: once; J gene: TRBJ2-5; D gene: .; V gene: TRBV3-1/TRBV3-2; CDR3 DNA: TGTGCCAGCACCTGGGGGGTAAAAGAGACCCAGTACTTC; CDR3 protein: CASTWGVKETQYF
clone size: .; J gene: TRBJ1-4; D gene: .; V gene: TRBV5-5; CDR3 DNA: TGTGCCAGCACCCGGAGCGTAGGGAGGGGGGATGAAAAACTGTTTTTT; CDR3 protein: CASTRSVGRGDEKLFF
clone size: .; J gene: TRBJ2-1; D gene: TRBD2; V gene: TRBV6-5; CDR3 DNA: TGTGCCAGCAGTTACTCGCGGGGGGAGACCTACAATGAGCAGTTCTTC; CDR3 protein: CASSYSRGETYNEQFF
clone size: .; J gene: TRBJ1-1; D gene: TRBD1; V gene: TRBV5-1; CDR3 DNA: TGCGCCAGCAGCGAACAGGGGCTCCTTTCCACCGAAGCTTTCTTT; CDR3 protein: CASSEQGLLSTEAFF
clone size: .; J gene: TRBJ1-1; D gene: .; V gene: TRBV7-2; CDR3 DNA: TGTGCCAGCAGCTTAGCCAGGGAGGCCACTGAAGCTTTCTTT; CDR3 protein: CASSLAREATEAFF
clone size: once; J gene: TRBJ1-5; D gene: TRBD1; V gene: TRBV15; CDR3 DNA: TGTGCCACCAGCAACCCACAGGGGGCGCGGGCTAATCAGCCCCAGCATTTT; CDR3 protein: CATSNPQGARANQPQHF
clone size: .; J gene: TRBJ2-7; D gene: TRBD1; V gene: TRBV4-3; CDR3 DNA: TGCGCCAGCAGCCCGGGACAGTCCTACGAGCAGTACTTC; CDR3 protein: CASSPGQSYEQYF
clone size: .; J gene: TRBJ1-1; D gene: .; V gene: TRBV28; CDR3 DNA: TGTGCCAGCACCCGGGGGACGGAAGCTTTTGAAGCTTTCTTT; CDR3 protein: CASTRGTEAFEAFF
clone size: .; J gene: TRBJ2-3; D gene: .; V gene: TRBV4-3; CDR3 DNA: TGCGCCAGCAGCCAAGAGATTGATAGAGGGAACGCGCAGTATTTT; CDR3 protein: CASSQEIDRGNAQYF
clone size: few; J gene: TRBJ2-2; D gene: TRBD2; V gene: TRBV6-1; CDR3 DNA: TGTGCCAGCAGTGAAGGGGGCGGGGGCACCGGGGAGCTGTTTTTT; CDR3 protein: CASSEGGGGTGELFF
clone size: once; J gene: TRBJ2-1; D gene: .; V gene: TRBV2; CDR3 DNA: TGTGCCAGCAGTCCCAAGAGCTCCTACAATGAGCAGTTCTTC; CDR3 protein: CASSPKSSYNEQFF
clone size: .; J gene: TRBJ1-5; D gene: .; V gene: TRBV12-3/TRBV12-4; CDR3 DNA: TGTGCCAGCAGTTTCCGTAGCAATCAGCCCCAGCATTTT; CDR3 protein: CASSFRSNQPQHF
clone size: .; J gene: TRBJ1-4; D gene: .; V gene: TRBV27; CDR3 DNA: TGTGCCAGCAGTTTGGTTGTCGGTGAAAAACTGTTTTTT; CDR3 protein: CASSLVVGEKLFF
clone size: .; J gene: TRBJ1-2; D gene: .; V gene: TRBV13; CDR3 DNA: TGTGCCAGCAGCTTAAAGGGGTCCTATGGCTACACCTTC; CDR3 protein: CASSLKGSYGYTF
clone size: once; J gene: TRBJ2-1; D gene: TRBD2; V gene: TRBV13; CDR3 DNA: TGTGCCAGCAGCACTCGACGACTAGCGGAGGGGCGAAATGAGCAGTTCTTC; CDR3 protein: CASSTRRLAEGRNEQFF